One and the same sample provided the 4 T cell receptor beta chains below, sequenced in a study of cytomegalovirus exposure and HLA in healthy donors. PCR used 60 Vbeta primers and 13 Jbeta primers. The table came from immunoSEQ multiplex PCR; TCRdb's copy has only in-frame clones and leaves some out. The sample has around 280,000 clones, 85% to 90% seen once; the top ten hold about 2%. The sequenced material came from PBMCs. The receptors were sampled from a woman aged 18-29 years in good health and CMV-seronegative.

Comments on this clone: Other DNA variants within this sample encode the same CDR3. The CDR3 loop reads CASSRTGGYGYTF. CDR3 in DNA: TGTGCCAGCAGCAGAACAGGTGGCTATGGCTACACCTTC. V is TRBV7-6 and J is TRBJ1-2, with D possibly TRBD1 on 5 matching bases. Germline-derived CDR1 and CDR2 are SGHVS and FNYEAQ. CDR3 length: 13 residues. Trimming pared 5 bases from V and 4 bases from J, leaving 11 bases between. Full variable domain (remainder filled in from reference TRBV7-6 and TRBJ1-2): GAGVSQSPRYKVTKRGQDVALRCDPISGHVSLYWYRQALGQGPEFLTYFNYEAQQDKSGLPNDRFSAERPEGSISTLTIQRTEQRDSAMYRCASSRTGGYGYTFGSGTRLTVV.

This chain uses TRBV5-4 with TRBJ1-3; D is possibly TRBD1 (5 bases). This CDR3 contains 15 residues. Between the trimmed V and J ends, which lost 4 bases and 1 base, there was a span of 12 bases. Germline lookup yields CDR1 SGHNT and CDR2 YYREEE (reference sequence). The CDR3 spells CASSADQGSGNTIYF. The CDR3 DNA is TGTGCCAGCAGCGCGGACCAGGGTTCTGGAAACACCATATATTTT.

In this sample, this clone turned up a few times. V gene TRBV7-2 combines with J gene TRBJ2-5; 13 positions agree with TRBD2. The trim removed 3 bases at V and 3 bases at J, leaving 1 base unmatched. This CDR3 is 15 amino acids long. Per germline, CDR1 SGHTA and CDR2 FQGNSA. CDR3 in DNA: TGTGCCAGCAGCTTGGGACTAGCGGGAAAAGAGACCCAGTACTTC. Residues: CASSLGLAGKETQYF. Full variable domain (missing parts from reference TRBV7-2 and TRBJ2-5): GAGVSQSPSNKVTEKGKDVELRCDPISGHTALYWYRQSLGQGLEFLIYFQGNSAPDKSGLPSDRFSAERTGGSVSTLTIQRTQQEDSAVYLCASSLGLAGKETQYFGPGTRLLVL.

The chain uses TRBV6-6 and TRBJ2-1; 13 positions match TRBD2. This CDR3 is 15 amino acids long. Germline assignment: CDR1 MNHNY and CDR2 SVGAGI (reference sequence). The ends lost 7 bases at V and 8 bases at J; junction bases unmatched: 8. CDR3: CASTLTTSGGYEQFF. In DNA form, the CDR3 reads TGTGCCAGCACTTTAACGACTAGCGGGGGGTATGAGCAGTTCTTC.